This T cell receptor beta chain was recorded in a study of blood T cell repertoires in COVID-19. Some clones are missing from TCRdb's copy, which holds only in-frame ones; the method was immunoSEQ multiplex PCR. The sample lists tens of thousands of clones, about 89% occurring once. Germline CDR1 and CDR2: LGHNT and FRNRAP. This CDR3 spans 15 amino acids. The V segment lost 1 base and the J segment 5 bases; nucleotides outside the gene matches: 5. The source of this sequence is a man aged 50-60 years with active COVID-19. Sequenced input: peripheral blood. The chain carries TRBV12-5 and TRBJ1-5, with TRBD1 identical over 7 bases. The CDR3 is CASGLGQGPYQPQHF. The DNA for the CDR3 is TGTGCTAGTGGTTTGGGACAGGGTCCATATCAGCCCCAGCATTTT. Complete variable domain (other parts from reference TRBV12-5 and TRBJ1-5): DARVTQTPRHKVTEMGQEVTMRCQPILGHNTVFWYRQTMMQGLELLAYFRNRAPLDDSGMPKDRFSAEMPDATLATLKIQPSEPRDSAVYFCASGLGQGPYQPQHFGDGTRLSIL.